This T cell receptor beta chain was found in a study of blood T cell repertoires in COVID-19. Here immunoSEQ multiplex PCR was the method, and the copy in TCRdb shows in-frame clones only, minus some. The table lists fewer than 350,000 clones, less than 95% of them singletons. Looked up from germline, CDR1 is LGHNA and CDR2 is YSLEER. The CDR3 contains 14 residues. Deletions cut 4 bases from V and 0 bases from J, with 9 bases between. This chain links TRBV4-3 with TRBJ1-2, with D perhaps TRBD1 (5 bases). This TCR came from a man aged 40-49 years who had been exposed to COVID-19. Sample: PBMCs or T cells enriched from blood (not recorded which). Written as DNA, the CDR3 is TGCGCCAGCAGCCCTGACAGTACTAACTATGGCTACACCTTC. Amino acid sequence: CASSPDSTNYGYTF.